This TCR beta chain comes out of a study of cytomegalovirus exposure and HLA in healthy donors. Germline V CDR1 and CDR2: MNHNS, SASEGT. CDR3 length equals 15 residues. V trimming: 5 bases; J trimming: 7 bases; junction bases outside the gene matches: 11. Study-wide points: Some V segments, TRBV6-2 and TRBV6-3 among them, were indistinguishable and were therefore excluded.

A note on this clone: Its antigen is undetermined.

13 Jbeta primers and 60 Vbeta primers were used for the PCR. Produced via immunoSEQ multiplex PCR; TCRdb's table is partial and in-frame only. In the table there are under 110,000 clones, roughly 79% of which are singletons. The TCR was taken from a man aged 35 to 55 in good health and CMV-seronegative. Specimen: PBMCs. The V gene is TRBV6-1, the J gene TRBJ1-2, with 9 positions matching TRBD1. The CDR3 protein is CASSSRPGQGSGYTF. The CDR3 nucleotides read TGTGCCAGCAGTTCCCGACCGGGACAGGGAAGTGGCTACACCTTC.